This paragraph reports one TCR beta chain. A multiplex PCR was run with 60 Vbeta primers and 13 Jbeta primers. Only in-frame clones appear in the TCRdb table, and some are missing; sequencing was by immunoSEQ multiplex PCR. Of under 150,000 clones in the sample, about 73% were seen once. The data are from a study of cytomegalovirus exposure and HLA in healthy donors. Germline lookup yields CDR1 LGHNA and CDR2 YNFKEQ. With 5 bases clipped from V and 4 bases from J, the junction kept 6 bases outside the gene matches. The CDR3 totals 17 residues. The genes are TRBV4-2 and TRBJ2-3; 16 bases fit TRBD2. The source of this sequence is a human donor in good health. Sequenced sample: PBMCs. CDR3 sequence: CASSKGLAGGPADTQYF. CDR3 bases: TGTGCCAGCAGCAAGGGACTAGCGGGAGGGCCTGCAGATACGCAGTATTTT.